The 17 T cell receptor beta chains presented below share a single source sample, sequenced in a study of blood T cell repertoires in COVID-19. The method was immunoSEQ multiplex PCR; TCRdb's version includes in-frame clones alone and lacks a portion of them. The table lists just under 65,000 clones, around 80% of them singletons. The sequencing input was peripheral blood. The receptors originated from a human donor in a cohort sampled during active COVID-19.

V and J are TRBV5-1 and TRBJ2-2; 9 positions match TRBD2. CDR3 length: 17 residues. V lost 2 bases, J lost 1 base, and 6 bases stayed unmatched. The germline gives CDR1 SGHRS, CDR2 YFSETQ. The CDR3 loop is CASSFGAGGLNTGELFF. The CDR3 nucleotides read TGCGCCAGCAGCTTCGGCGCGGGGGGGCTGAACACCGGGGAGCTGTTTTTT.

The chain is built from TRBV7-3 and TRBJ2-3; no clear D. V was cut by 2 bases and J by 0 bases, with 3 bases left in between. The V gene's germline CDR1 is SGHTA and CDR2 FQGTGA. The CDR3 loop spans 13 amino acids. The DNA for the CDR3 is TGTGCCAGCAGCTTACAGAGCACAGATACGCAGTATTTT. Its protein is CASSLQSTDTQYF.

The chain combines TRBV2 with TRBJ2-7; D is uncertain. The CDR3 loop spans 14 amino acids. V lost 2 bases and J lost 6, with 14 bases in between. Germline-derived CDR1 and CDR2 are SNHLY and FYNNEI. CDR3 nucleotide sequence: TGTGCCAGCAGTGAAAGACACGACATCGGCGAGCAGTACTTC. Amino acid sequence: CASSERHDIGEQYF.

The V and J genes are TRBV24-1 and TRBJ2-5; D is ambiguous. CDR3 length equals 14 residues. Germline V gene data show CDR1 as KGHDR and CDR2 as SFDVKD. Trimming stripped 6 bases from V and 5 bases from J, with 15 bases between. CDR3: CATSPMGVEETQYF. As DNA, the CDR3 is TGTGCCACCAGTCCTATGGGCGTAGAGGAGACCCAGTACTTC.

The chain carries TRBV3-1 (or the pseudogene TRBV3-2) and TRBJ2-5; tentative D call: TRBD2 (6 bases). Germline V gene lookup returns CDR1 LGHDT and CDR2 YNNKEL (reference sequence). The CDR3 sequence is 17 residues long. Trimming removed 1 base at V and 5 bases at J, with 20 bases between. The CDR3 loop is CASSQGLLAGFSETQYF. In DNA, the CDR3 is TGTGCCAGCAGCCAAGGTCTCTTGGCGGGGTTCTCGGAGACCCAGTACTTC.

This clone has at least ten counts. Written as DNA, the CDR3 is TGTGCCAGCAGTGAATCGGGTGGTTCACCCCTCCACTTT. Translating gives CASSESGGSPLHF. The chain combines TRBV2 with TRBJ1-6; no firm D call. This CDR3 contains 13 residues. Germline lookup yields CDR1 SNHLY and CDR2 FYNNEI. With 2 bases removed from V and 9 bases from J, the gap between germline ends came to 8 bases.

The CDR3, as DNA: TGTGCCAGCACCCGGGGGACTAGCGCCAATGAGCAGTTCTTC. Amino acids: CASTRGTSANEQFF. The chain uses TRBV6-5 and TRBJ2-1, with TRBD2 identical over 10 bases. This CDR3 has 14 amino acids. The V and J ends lost 7 bases and 6 bases, in that order; junction bases with no gene match: 6. Germline CDR1 is MNHEY and CDR2 is SVGAGI.

CDR3 sequence reads: CASSQDLGQGAAEIEKLFF. The CDR3 DNA reads as TGTGCCAGCAGCCAAGATTTGGGACAGGGGGCAGCCGAAATTGAAAAACTGTTTTTT. This rearrangement joins TRBV3-1 (or the pseudogene TRBV3-2) to TRBJ1-4; 12 bases are a match to TRBD1. The germline gives CDR1 LGHDT, CDR2 YNNKEL (reference sequence). Trimming took 0 bases from V and 7 from J; bases not matched to a gene: 12. This CDR3 has 19 residues.

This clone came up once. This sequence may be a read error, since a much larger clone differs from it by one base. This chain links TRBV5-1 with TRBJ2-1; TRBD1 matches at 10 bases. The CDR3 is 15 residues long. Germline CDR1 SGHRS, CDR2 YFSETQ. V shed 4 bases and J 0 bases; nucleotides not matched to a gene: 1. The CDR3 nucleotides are TGCGCCAGCAGCCGGGACAGGGGCTCCTACAATGAGCAGTTCTTC. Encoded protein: CASSRDRGSYNEQFF.

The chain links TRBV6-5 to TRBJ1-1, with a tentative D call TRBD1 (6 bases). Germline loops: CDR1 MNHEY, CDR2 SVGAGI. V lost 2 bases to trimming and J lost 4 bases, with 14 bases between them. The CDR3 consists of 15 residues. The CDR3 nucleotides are TGTGCCAGCAGTTACGCTACCACCAGGGGCACTGAAGCTTTCTTT. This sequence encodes CASSYATTRGTEAFF.

CDR3 amino acids: CASSKARDRGTDTQYF. The CDR3 DNA is TGTGCCAGCAGCAAAGCCCGGGACAGGGGAACAGATACGCAGTATTTT. The chain carries TRBV21-1 and TRBJ2-3; the table's D call, TRBD1, has no DNA check behind it. TRBV21-1 is given as a pseudogene. This CDR3 comprises 16 residues.

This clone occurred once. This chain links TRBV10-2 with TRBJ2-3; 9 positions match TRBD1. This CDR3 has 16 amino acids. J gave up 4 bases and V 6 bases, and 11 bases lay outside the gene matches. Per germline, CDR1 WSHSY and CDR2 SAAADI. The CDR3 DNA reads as TGCGCCAGCAGCCCTAGGGACAGGGCATTCGCAGATACGCAGTATTTT. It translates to CASSPRDRAFADTQYF.

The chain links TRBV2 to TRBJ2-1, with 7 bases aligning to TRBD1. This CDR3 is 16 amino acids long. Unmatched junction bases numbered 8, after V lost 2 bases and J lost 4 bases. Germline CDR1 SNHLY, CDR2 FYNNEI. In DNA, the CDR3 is TGTGCCAGCAGTGAAACGTCGACAGGGCCTTACAATGAGCAGTTCTTC. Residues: CASSETSTGPYNEQFF.

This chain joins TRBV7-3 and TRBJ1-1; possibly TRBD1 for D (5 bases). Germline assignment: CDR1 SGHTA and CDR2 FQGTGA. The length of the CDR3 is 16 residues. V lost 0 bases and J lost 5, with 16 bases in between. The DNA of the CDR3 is TGTGCCAGCAGCTTAACTCCCAGGGCGGTAGAGACTGAAGCTTTCTTT. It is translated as CASSLTPRAVETEAFF.

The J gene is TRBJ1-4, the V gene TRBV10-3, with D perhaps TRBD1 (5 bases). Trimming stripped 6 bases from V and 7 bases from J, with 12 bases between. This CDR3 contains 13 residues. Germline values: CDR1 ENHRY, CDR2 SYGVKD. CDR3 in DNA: TGTGCCATCAGCCGGGGGGAAAGTGAAAAACTGTTTTTT. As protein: CAISRGESEKLFF.

The CDR3 here is CASSPVGGGSTDTQYF. The CDR3, as DNA: TGTGCCAGCAGCCCTGTCGGCGGGGGGAGCACAGATACGCAGTATTTT. The chain carries TRBV7-2 and TRBJ2-3; 8 nucleotides align to TRBD2. The V segment lost 5 bases and the J segment 0 bases; nucleotides outside the gene matches: 7. This CDR3 is built from 16 residues. Germline values: CDR1 SGHTA, CDR2 FQGNSA.

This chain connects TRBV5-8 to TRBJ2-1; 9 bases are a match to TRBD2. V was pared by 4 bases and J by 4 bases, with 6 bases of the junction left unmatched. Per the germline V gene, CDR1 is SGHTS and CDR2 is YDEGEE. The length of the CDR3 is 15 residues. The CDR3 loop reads CASSIGLAGYNEQFF. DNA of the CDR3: TGTGCCAGCAGCATAGGGCTAGCGGGGTACAATGAGCAGTTCTTC.